One sample yielded the 24 T cell receptor beta chains listed below, sequenced in a study of PD-1 blockade in classical Hodgkin lymphoma. TCRdb's copy holds only in-frame clones and misses some; the assay was immunoSEQ multiplex PCR. Among just under 20,000 clones, roughly four fifths were seen once, and the ten largest hold approximately 1.3%. Time point described: newly diagnosed, previously untreated cHL patient sample. Starting with thawed PBMCs, CD4+ T cells were purified by magnetic negative selection. Sequenced material: CD4+ T cells from blood. The receptors here all came from a human donor with classical Hodgkin lymphoma.

The chain couples TRBV5-1 to TRBJ2-3; 10 positions agree with TRBD2. After removal of 10 bases from V and 3 bases from J, the junction contained 11 bases not matched to a gene. The CDR3 runs 15 residues. Germline V gives CDR1 SGHRS, CDR2 YFSETQ. CDR3 protein: CASAPSGSMTDTQYF. CDR3 DNA sequence: TGCGCCTCCGCGCCTAGCGGGAGTATGACAGATACGCAGTATTTT. The full variable domain, completed using reference TRBV5-1 and TRBJ2-3, is KAGVTQTPRYLIKTRGQQVTLSCSPISGHRSVSWYQQTPGQGLQFLFEYFSETQRNKGNFPGRFSGRQFSNSRSEMNVSTLELGDSALYLCASAPSGSMTDTQYFGPGTRLTVL.

The chain has TRBV5-6 and TRBJ2-5; D is unclear. The DNA matches TRBJ2-7 better at its end, which makes the J call doubtful. The CDR3 runs 12 residues. Per the germline V gene, CDR1 is SGHDT and CDR2 is YYEEEE. The DNA for the CDR3 is TGTGCCAGCAGCTTGGGGGGCTACGAGCAGTACTTC. Its protein is CASSLGGYEQYF.

In its sample, this clone was seen a few times. The chain couples TRBV19 to TRBJ1-5, with a possible D match to TRBD1 (5 bases). Germline-derived CDR1 and CDR2 are LNHDA and SQIVND (reference sequence). This CDR3 has 13 residues. V was shortened by 3 bases and J by 9 bases, with 12 bases between the two germline ends. In DNA form, the CDR3 reads TGTGCCAGTAGTATGGGGCAGAGTCGGCCCCAGCATTTT. This codes for CASSMGQSRPQHF.

The V and J genes are TRBV4-1 and TRBJ2-1; 10 nucleotides line up with TRBD1. CDR1 is MGHRA, CDR2 YSYEKL, per germline. This CDR3 is built from 14 residues. After removal of 5 bases from V and 6 bases from J, the junction contained 4 bases not matched to a gene. DNA for the CDR3: TGCGCCAGCAGCGACGGGACAGGGGTCAATGAGCAGTTCTTC. This encodes CASSDGTGVNEQFF.

J is TRBJ1-5 and V is TRBV4-1; D gene unclear. Trimming cost V 0 bases and J 14 bases, with 11 bases left between them. The CDR3 runs 12 residues. Germline CDR1 is MGHRA and CDR2 is YSYEKL. CDR3 coding DNA: TGCGCCAGCAGCCAAGACGGCCGGCCAAAGCATTTT. Translation gives CASSQDGRPKHF.

This clone was seen only once. The rearrangement joins TRBV11-3 to TRBJ2-7; possibly TRBD1 for D (8 bases). This CDR3 comprises 15 residues. Germline CDR1 SGHNT, CDR2 YENEEA. V was cut by 3 bases and J by 7 bases, with 19 bases left in between. The CDR3 DNA sequence: TGTGCCAGCAGCTTCAGCGGGACAGGATTGGGGGAGCAGTACTTC. Translated, it gives CASSFSGTGLGEQYF.

The gene calls are TRBV2 and TRBJ1-4; D is undetermined. The CDR3 covers 14 residues. With 3 bases removed from V and 7 bases from J, the gap between germline ends came to 12 bases. The germline CDR1 and CDR2 sequences are SNHLY and FYNNEI. CDR3 in amino acids: CASSDVDSGEKLFF. CDR3 nucleotides: TGTGCCAGCAGTGACGTGGATTCTGGTGAAAAACTGTTTTTT.

The genes are TRBV9 and TRBJ1-3; no definite D call. Per germline, CDR1 SGDLS and CDR2 YYNGEE. Trimming stripped 4 bases from V and 0 bases from J, with 8 bases between. The CDR3 sequence is 14 residues long. This chain's CDR3 is CASSPRNSGNTIYF. The CDR3 DNA reads as TGTGCCAGCAGCCCGAGGAACTCTGGAAACACCATATATTTT.

Regarding this clone: Compared with germline, one end of the junction differs, possibly owing to a read error. The CDR3 here is CASSLMDYKQYF. DNA for the CDR3: TGTGCCAGCAGCTTAATGGACTACAAGCAGTACTTC. V usage is TRBV11-3 and J usage is TRBJ2-7; the D gene is possibly TRBD2 (6 bases). The CDR3 consists of 12 residues. Germline assignment: CDR1 SGHNT and CDR2 YENEEA.

The genes are TRBV5-1 and TRBJ1-5; no firm D call. V shed 0 bases and J shed 6 bases, with 10 bases lying between them. CDR1 SGHRS and CDR2 YFSETQ come from the germline V gene. This CDR3 region has 14 residues. DNA for the CDR3: TGCGCCAGCAGCTTGGGTTCGGGGAGTCAGCCCCAGCATTTT. This codes for CASSLGSGSQPQHF.

The chain links TRBV18 to TRBJ2-7; 9 positions agree with TRBD2. V lost 2 bases to trimming and J lost 2 bases; unmatched junction nucleotides: 10. Germline V gene data show CDR1 as KGHSH and CDR2 as LQKENI. The CDR3 has 17 residues. Written as DNA, the CDR3 is TGTGCCAGCTCACCAAGCTCCAAGCTAGCGGGAACCTACGAGCAGTACTTC. It yields the protein CASSPSSKLAGTYEQYF.

The chain couples TRBV5-8 to TRBJ2-1; 8 positions agree with TRBD2. There are 18 residues in the CDR3. Germline V lookup: CDR1 SGHTS, CDR2 YDEGEE. V shed 4 bases, J shed 2 bases, and the junction held 14 bases outside the gene matches. The CDR3 region is CASSPPGGGPIAYNEQFF. The CDR3 nucleotides are TGTGCCAGCAGCCCGCCCGGGGGGGGACCCATCGCCTACAATGAGCAGTTCTTC.

The V and J genes are TRBV2 and TRBJ2-1, with D unresolved. This CDR3 has 11 amino acids. Germline CDR1 reads SNHLY; CDR2 reads FYNNEI. Trimming took off 6 bases at V and 5 bases at J, with 5 bases between the two ends. In DNA form, the CDR3 reads TGTGCCAGCAGCTACCACAATGAGCAGTTCTTC. Protein: CASSYHNEQFF.

The V call is TRBV5-1, the J call TRBJ1-1, with TRBD1 matching 8 bases. Trimming cost V 3 bases and J 7 bases; bases outside gene matches: 8. This CDR3 is 14 amino acids long. Germline CDR1 is SGHRS and CDR2 is YFSETQ. CDR3 nucleotides: TGCGCCAGCAGCTCCGGCAGGGGGCAGAATGAAGCTTTCTTT. Its translation: CASSSGRGQNEAFF.

The J gene is TRBJ1-5, the V gene TRBV27, with a weak D call TRBD1 (5 bases). V gave up 7 bases and J gave up 0 bases, with 19 bases separating them. The germline gives CDR1 MNHEY, CDR2 SMNVEV (reference sequence). This CDR3 is built from 17 residues. CDR3 region: CASMRILGTNSNQPQHF. As DNA, the CDR3 is TGTGCCAGCATGAGAATACTGGGGACTAATAGCAATCAGCCCCAGCATTTT.

This chain links TRBV9 with TRBJ2-1, with D possibly being TRBD2 (5 bases). V lost 2 bases and J lost 0, with 12 bases in between. The length of the CDR3 is 16 residues. The germline CDR1 and CDR2 sequences are SGDLS and YYNGEE. This CDR3 is CASSVTEGRSYNEQFF. The CDR3 nucleotides are TGTGCCAGCAGCGTCACAGAGGGCCGCTCCTACAATGAGCAGTTCTTC.

The chain recombines TRBV28 with TRBJ2-2, with unresolved D. There are 12 residues in the CDR3. Germline V gene lookup returns CDR1 MDHEN and CDR2 SYDVKM. With 6 bases removed from V and 1 base from J, the gap between germline ends came to 3 bases. The chain's CDR3 is CASRRNTGELFF. The CDR3 DNA follows: TGTGCCAGCAGGAGGAACACCGGGGAGCTGTTTTTT. The full variable domain, completed using reference TRBV28 and TRBJ2-2, is DVKVTQSSRYLVKRTGEKVFLECVQDMDHENMFWYRQDPGLGLRLIYFSYDVKMKEKGDIPEGYSVSREKKERFSLILESASTNQTSMYLCASRRNTGELFFGEGSRLTVL.

The rearrangement uses TRBV7-6 and TRBJ2-2; 8 nucleotides agree with TRBD2. The length of the CDR3 is 15 residues. Germline V gene lookup returns CDR1 SGHVS and CDR2 FNYEAQ. Losses at the gene ends were 5 bases for V and 3 bases for J; bases not matched to a gene: 5. The chain's CDR3 is CASSLGRGYTGELFF. DNA for the CDR3: TGTGCCAGCAGCCTCGGGAGGGGATACACCGGGGAGCTGTTTTTT.

The V gene is TRBV9, the J gene TRBJ2-2; D perhaps matches TRBD2 (6 bases). Per germline, CDR1 SGDLS and CDR2 YYNGEE. Trimming left V 0 bases short and J 2 bases short, with 14 bases between. This CDR3 is 17 amino acids long. The CDR3 here is CASSVGPGGTNTGELFF. CDR3 DNA sequence: TGTGCCAGCAGCGTAGGGCCCGGGGGAACTAACACCGGGGAGCTGTTTTTT.

This chain connects TRBV11-1 to TRBJ2-7; D not certain. V gave up 2 bases and J gave up 4 bases, with 9 bases separating them. The germline gives CDR1 SGHAT, CDR2 FQDESV (reference sequence). The CDR3 runs to 13 residues. CDR3 residues: CASSLIQNYEQYF. The DNA of the CDR3 is TGTGCCAGCAGCTTAATACAGAATTACGAGCAGTACTTC.

This chain uses TRBV5-6 with TRBJ2-1; TRBD2 aligns across 10 bases. With V trimmed by 4 bases and J by 3 bases, 13 bases remained unmatched. CDR1 is SGHDT and CDR2 is YYEEEE in the germline V gene. The CDR3 is 18 residues long. The DNA of the CDR3 is TGTGCCAGCAGCCATCGAGGTACTAGCGGGACCTACTACAATGAGCAGTTCTTC. Encoded protein: CASSHRGTSGTYYNEQFF.

The chain is built from TRBV5-1 and TRBJ2-3; D might be TRBD1 or TRBD2, each matching 5 bases. Germline CDR1 SGHRS, CDR2 YFSETQ. This CDR3 has 14 residues. V was pared by 2 bases and J by 4 bases, with 11 bases between. The CDR3 loop is CASSLWDLSDTQYF. DNA for the CDR3: TGCGCCAGCAGCTTATGGGACCTCTCAGATACGCAGTATTTT. Variable domain in full (rest from reference TRBV5-1 and TRBJ2-3): KAGVTQTPRYLIKTRGQQVTLSCSPISGHRSVSWYQQTPGQGLQFLFEYFSETQRNKGNFPGRFSGRQFSNSRSEMNVSTLELGDSALYLCASSLWDLSDTQYFGPGTRLTVL.

The chain links TRBV7-9 to TRBJ2-6; D unresolved. This CDR3 has 16 residues. Germline CDR1 reads SEHNR; CDR2 reads FQNEAQ (reference sequence). The germline V and J ends were trimmed by 1 base and 0 bases, with 7 bases remaining between them. For the CDR3, the DNA is TGTGCCAGCAGCTTAGGTCTGGACTCTGGGGCCAACGTCCTGACTTTC. Its protein is CASSLGLDSGANVLTF.

The chain employs TRBV5-5 and TRBJ2-5, with D possibly being TRBD2 (5 bases). Trimming shortened V by 3 bases and J by 4 bases, and 19 bases separated the two germline ends. This CDR3 contains 16 residues. The germline V gene has CDR1 SGHKS and CDR2 YYEKEE (reference sequence). The CDR3 protein is CASSSVTLASGETQYF. The CDR3 DNA reads TGTGCCAGCAGCTCTGTAACCCTGGCAAGCGGAGAGACCCAGTACTTC.